Following are 21 T cell receptor beta chains from one sample sequenced in a study of cytomegalovirus exposure and HLA in healthy donors. Primers included in the PCR were 60 Vbeta and 13 Jbeta primers. TCRdb's table, derived via immunoSEQ multiplex PCR, lists solely in-frame clones and lacks some. The table records around 170,000 clones, approximately 80% of them present only once. Sequenced sample: PBMCs. The receptors come from a girl aged 10 to 17 in good health and CMV-seropositive.

The chain carries TRBV30 and TRBJ1-5, with 8 positions matching TRBD1. The germline CDR1 and CDR2 sequences are GTSNPN and SVGIG (reference sequence). Losses at the gene ends were 5 bases for V and 0 bases for J; bases not matched to a gene: 6. This CDR3 region has 15 residues. Here the CDR3 reads CAWSGTGYSNQPQHF. In DNA, the CDR3 is TGTGCCTGGTCAGGGACAGGTTATAGCAATCAGCCCCAGCATTTT.

The V gene is TRBV5-6, the J gene TRBJ2-2; 7 bases align to TRBD1. CDR1 and CDR2 from the germline V gene are SGHDT and YYEEEE. V was clipped by 3 bases and J by 8 bases; unmatched bases: 4. The CDR3 loop spans 13 amino acids. The CDR3, as DNA: TGTGCCAGCAGCTGGGACAGAGCAGGGGAGCTGTTTTTT. Its translation is CASSWDRAGELFF.

V usage is TRBV5-6 and J usage is TRBJ2-5; D is possibly TRBD2 (6 bases). Deletions cut 7 bases from V and 2 bases from J, with 21 bases between. The CDR3 sequence is 16 residues long. CDR1 SGHDT and CDR2 YYEEEE come from the germline V gene. The CDR3 DNA reads as TGTGCCAGCGGGCCCCTTGGGGGAGGCCGGCAAGAGACCCAGTACTTC. Residues: CASGPLGGGRQETQYF.

The chain links TRBV5-4 to TRBJ2-7, with 14 positions matching TRBD2. From germline, CDR1 is SGHNT and CDR2 YYREEE (reference sequence). After removal of 2 bases from V and 7 bases from J, the junction contained 5 bases not matched to a gene. This CDR3 region has 15 residues. The DNA for the CDR3 is TGTGCCAGCAGCTTCAGACTAGCGGGAGGGCAAGAGCAGTACTTC. It yields the protein CASSFRLAGGQEQYF.

This rearrangement joins TRBV7-2 to TRBJ2-5; no firm D call. This CDR3 region has 13 residues. Germline V CDR1 and CDR2: SGHTA, FQGNSA. V was cut by 3 bases and J by 5 bases, with 10 bases left in between. CDR3 amino acids: CASSFTRRETQYF. In DNA, the CDR3 is TGTGCCAGCAGCTTTACCCGCAGGGAGACCCAGTACTTC. The full variable domain, completed using reference TRBV7-2 and TRBJ2-5, is GAGVSQSPSNKVTEKGKDVELRCDPISGHTALYWYRQSLGQGLEFLIYFQGNSAPDKSGLPSDRFSAERTGGSVSTLTIQRTQQEDSAVYLCASSFTRRETQYFGPGTRLLVL.

The CDR3 sequence: CASSQDTGTSYEQYF. CDR3 DNA sequence: TGTGCCAGCAGCCAAGATACCGGGACTAGCTACGAGCAGTACTTC. V usage is TRBV4-2 and J usage is TRBJ2-7; TRBD2 agrees at 8 bases. Germline trimming cut 0 bases from V and 3 bases from J; bases unmatched to any gene: 4. This CDR3 has 15 amino acids. Germline loops: CDR1 LGHNA, CDR2 YNFKEQ.

This clone has a handful of counts. The chain recombines TRBV7-2 with TRBJ2-7, with TRBD2 identical over 13 bases. CDR3 length: 16 residues. Germline CDR1 SGHTA, CDR2 FQGNSA. Trimming removed 0 bases from V and 6 bases from J; junction bases left unmatched: 5. CDR3 nucleotides: TGTGCCAGCAGCTTAGCCCCCTGGACTAGCGGGGGCGAGCAGTACTTC. Its protein is CASSLAPWTSGGEQYF. Looking up the rest from reference TRBV7-2 and TRBJ2-7 gives the full variable domain: GAGVSQSPSNKVTEKGKDVELRCDPISGHTALYWYRQSLGQGLEFLIYFQGNSAPDKSGLPSDRFSAERTGGSVSTLTIQRTQQEDSAVYLCASSLAPWTSGGEQYFGPGTRLTVT.

V is TRBV5-1 and J is TRBJ2-7; 7 bases fit TRBD2. CDR1 is SGHRS, CDR2 YFSETQ, per germline. The CDR3 is 13 residues long. The V gene end was trimmed by 4 bases and the J gene end by 3 bases; junction bases not matched to a gene: 4. The CDR3 here is CASSLGTIYEQYF. The CDR3, as DNA: TGCGCCAGCAGCCTAGGGACTATCTACGAGCAGTACTTC. Complete variable domain (other parts from reference TRBV5-1 and TRBJ2-7): KAGVTQTPRYLIKTRGQQVTLSCSPISGHRSVSWYQQTPGQGLQFLFEYFSETQRNKGNFPGRFSGRQFSNSRSEMNVSTLELGDSALYLCASSLGTIYEQYFGPGTRLTVT.

The J gene is TRBJ2-7, the V gene TRBV11-2; 14 bases agree with TRBD2. V was pared by 4 bases and J by 2 bases, with 13 bases of the junction left unmatched. The CDR3 runs to 19 residues. Germline-derived CDR1 and CDR2 are SGHAT and FQNNGV. CDR3 amino acids: CASSSPGGLAGATPYEQYF. The CDR3 DNA follows: TGTGCCAGCAGCTCCCCGGGGGGACTAGCGGGAGCGACCCCCTACGAGCAGTACTTC.

The chain employs TRBV7-6 and TRBJ2-7; D might be TRBD2 (5 bases). Trimming removed 5 bases at V and 2 bases at J, with 16 bases between. The CDR3 has 15 residues. The germline gives CDR1 SGHVS, CDR2 FNYEAQ. The CDR3 protein is CASSPAGRSPYEQYF. Written as DNA, the CDR3 is TGTGCCAGCAGCCCGGCGGGCAGGAGCCCCTACGAGCAGTACTTC. Looking up the rest from reference TRBV7-6 and TRBJ2-7 gives the full variable domain: GAGVSQSPRYKVTKRGQDVALRCDPISGHVSLYWYRQALGQGPEFLTYFNYEAQQDKSGLPNDRFSAERPEGSISTLTIQRTEQRDSAMYRCASSPAGRSPYEQYFGPGTRLTVT.

The rearrangement joins TRBV5-1 to TRBJ2-3, with D possibly matching TRBD2 (5 bases). V lost 0 bases and J lost 1, with 9 bases in between. There are 15 residues in the CDR3. CDR1 and CDR2 from the germline V gene are SGHRS and YFSETQ. The CDR3: CASSLELVGTDTQYF. The DNA of the CDR3 is TGCGCCAGCAGCTTGGAACTAGTGGGCACAGATACGCAGTATTTT.

The V call is TRBV19, the J call TRBJ1-4; maybe TRBD1 (6 bases). The ends were cut back, 5 bases at V and 0 bases at J, with 22 bases in the middle. This CDR3 contains 19 residues. Germline CDR1 and CDR2: LNHDA and SQIVND (reference sequence). The CDR3 here is CASSSAPGTSLATNEKLFF. The CDR3 DNA sequence: TGTGCCAGTAGTTCAGCCCCCGGGACATCACTTGCAACTAATGAAAAACTGTTTTTT.

The rearrangement links TRBV7-8 to TRBJ2-7; 10 positions agree with TRBD1. This CDR3 spans 15 amino acids. Germline CDR1 is SGHVS and CDR2 is FQNEAQ. Unmatched junction bases numbered 6, after V lost 2 bases and J lost 5 bases. DNA for the CDR3: TGTGCCAGCAGCTTAAGTTGGGACAGGGGTCACGAGCAGTACTTC. Its translation: CASSLSWDRGHEQYF.

The V and J genes are TRBV7-2 and TRBJ2-1; D ambiguous. Per the germline V gene, CDR1 is SGHTA and CDR2 is FQGNSA. The CDR3 length is 13 residues. Trimming shortened V by 5 bases and J by 10 bases, and 15 bases separated the two germline ends. CDR3 in DNA: TGTGCCAGCAGCGCCTTACTACGGCCCGAGCAGTTCTTC. Amino acids: CASSALLRPEQFF.

This chain links TRBV5-1 with TRBJ1-5; possible D gene TRBD1, 6 bases. Germline V gives CDR1 SGHRS, CDR2 YFSETQ. The CDR3 sequence is 18 residues long. V dropped 4 bases and J dropped 0 bases, with 20 bases sitting between them. The CDR3, as DNA: TGCGCCAGCAGCAGCAAACCCGACAGGAACGATAGCAATCAGCCCCAGCATTTT. This codes for CASSSKPDRNDSNQPQHF. The variable domain in full, with the rest retrieved from reference TRBV5-1 and TRBJ1-5, is KAGVTQTPRYLIKTRGQQVTLSCSPISGHRSVSWYQQTPGQGLQFLFEYFSETQRNKGNFPGRFSGRQFSNSRSEMNVSTLELGDSALYLCASSSKPDRNDSNQPQHFGDGTRLSIL.

V is TRBV11-1 and J is TRBJ2-3; possibly TRBD2 for D (5 bases). CDR3 length: 14 residues. Germline-derived CDR1 and CDR2 are SGHAT and FQDESV (reference sequence). V lost 0 bases to trimming and J lost 3 bases, with 7 bases between them. CDR3 region: CASSLAPGTDTQYF. The CDR3 DNA reads TGTGCCAGCAGCTTAGCCCCGGGGACAGATACGCAGTATTTT.

The chain is built from TRBV10-3 and TRBJ2-3; possible D gene TRBD2, 5 bases. CDR3 length equals 14 residues. The germline V gene encodes CDR1 ENHRY and CDR2 SYGVKD. Trimming stripped 6 bases from V and 1 base from J, with 11 bases between. The DNA for the CDR3 is TGTGCCATCAGACTAACAGCGGGCACAGATACGCAGTATTTT. This gives the protein CAIRLTAGTDTQYF.

In regard to this clone: This sample includes further DNA sequences coding for the same CDR3. The chain couples TRBV30 to TRBJ2-7; D uncertain. The CDR3 totals 11 residues. Germline V gene data show CDR1 as GTSNPN and CDR2 as SVGIG (reference sequence). Trimming left V 2 bases short and J 1 base short, with 3 bases between. CDR3 nucleotides: TGTGCCTGGAGTCAGTCCTACGAGCAGTACTTC. Amino acids: CAWSQSYEQYF.

The gene calls are TRBV6-4 and TRBJ1-5; the match to TRBD1 covers 7 bases. Trimming cost V 6 bases and J 3 bases; bases outside gene matches: 8. This CDR3 spans 15 amino acids. Per the germline V gene, CDR1 is MRHNA and CDR2 is SNTAGT. In DNA form, the CDR3 reads TGTGCCAGCAGGAGTAGAGGGGGCAACAATCAGCCCCAGCATTTT. It encodes CASRSRGGNNQPQHF.

The chain is built from TRBV5-6 and TRBJ2-7; 9 bases align to TRBD1. Trimming removed 1 base from V and 3 bases from J; junction bases left unmatched: 8. Germline V gives CDR1 SGHDT, CDR2 YYEEEE. The CDR3 contains 16 residues. The CDR3 DNA reads as TGTGCCAGCAGCTTGCCCGGACAGGGGATCCGCTACGAGCAGTACTTC. It is translated as CASSLPGQGIRYEQYF.

CDR3 DNA sequence: TGTGCCAGCAGCCAAAGACCGGGACTAGGAGTCCACGAGCAGTACTTC. This translates into CASSQRPGLGVHEQYF. The gene calls are TRBV7-7 and TRBJ2-7; 8 positions match TRBD2. Germline CDR1 SSHAT, CDR2 FNYEAQ (reference sequence). The CDR3 extends over 16 amino acids. V lost 5 bases to trimming and J lost 5 bases; unmatched junction nucleotides: 14.